These 28 T cell receptor beta chains were sequenced from one sample in a study of CXCR3-negative and CXCR3-positive naive CD8 T cells (dated by TCRdb to about 2019). Data came from a NextSeq 550. The Human TCR Profiling Kit (MiLaboratory) was used to prepare UMI-labeled 5' RACE TRB cDNA libraries. TCRdb reprocessed the raw reads; every CDR3 protein sequence is a single record, and DNA is not supplied. The sample's own table lists 55,000 to 70,000 distinct CDR3 sequences. The ten most abundant clones make up 20% to 30% of the sample. The sequencing input was memory CD8+ T cells from blood. The cell subset or site label of this sample denotes: conventional CD8+ memory T cells (TMEM), sorted as controls. These receptors were taken from a human donor in good health. Some clones in this sample may be carry-over from other donors' samples.

The rearrangement links TRBV29-1 to TRBJ1-2. Germline loops: CDR1 SQVTM, CDR2 ANQGSEA. This CDR3 region has 13 residues. The CDR3 sequence: CSVRRIANYGYTF.

The chain couples TRBV7-6 to TRBJ2-3. This CDR3 contains 15 residues. Germline assignment: CDR1 SGHVS and CDR2 FNYEAQ. CDR3 protein: CASSLAASRPDTQYF.

This rearrangement joins TRBV4-2 to TRBJ2-1. In germline, CDR1 is LGHNA, CDR2 YNFKEQ. The CDR3 runs to 16 residues. The chain's CDR3 is CASSQDQSESYNEQFF.

The chain joins TRBV28 to TRBJ2-2; TCRdb's D gene call, TRBD2, goes unchecked for lack of DNA. CDR1 MDHEN and CDR2 SYDVKM come from the germline V gene. The CDR3 runs 18 residues. The CDR3 here is CASSPLSAGLVSTGELFF.

The rearrangement links TRBV29-1 to TRBJ2-7; TCRdb's D call, TRBD1, is unchecked because there is no DNA. This CDR3 comprises 14 residues. The germline gives CDR1 SQVTM, CDR2 ANQGSEA. This CDR3 reads CSVKRDRGWGEQYF.

The genes are TRBV29-1 and TRBJ2-5; TCRdb names TRBD1, which stays unverified in the absence of DNA. Germline V CDR1 and CDR2: SQVTM, ANQGSEA. The CDR3 is made up of 14 amino acids. This CDR3 is CSVEAPDRGETQYF. Combining the CDR3 with reference TRBV29-1 and TRBJ2-5 gives the whole variable domain SAVISQKPSRDICQRGTSLTIQCQVDSQVTMMFWYRQQPGQSLTLIATANQGSEATYESGFVIDKFPISRPNLTFSTLTVSNMSPEDSSIYLCSVEAPDRGETQYFGPGTRLLVL.

The gene calls are TRBV25-1 and TRBJ2-5. The CDR3 spans 12 residues. Germline V gives CDR1 MGHDK, CDR2 SYGVNS. CDR3 sequence: CASKGRQETQYF.

The chain employs TRBV7-3 and TRBJ2-7; TCRdb's D call of TRBD2 is untestable without DNA. There are 13 residues in the CDR3. The germline V gene has CDR1 SGHTA and CDR2 FQGTGA. This CDR3 reads CASSLTAGYEQYF.

V and J are TRBV6-4 and TRBJ2-7; TCRdb selects TRBD1, and the lack of DNA leaves this call unchecked. There are 16 residues in the CDR3. Germline V lookup: CDR1 MRHNA, CDR2 SNTAGT. The CDR3 reads CASSYSSGRGAYEQYF.

The gene calls are TRBV11-2 and TRBJ2-5; lacking DNA, the TRBD1 call made by TCRdb goes unchecked. Germline CDR1 SGHAT, CDR2 FQNNGV. The CDR3 sequence is 17 residues long. CDR3 sequence reads: CASSSPGGVTGLETQYF.

The rearrangement links TRBV4-2 to TRBJ2-7; TCRdb returns TRBD1, unconfirmable since there is no DNA. Germline V CDR1 and CDR2: LGHNA, YNFKEQ. This CDR3 contains 14 residues. The chain's CDR3 is CASSPGPGTLEQYF.

The chain recombines TRBV19 with TRBJ2-3; there is no DNA to check the TCRdb D call of TRBD2. This CDR3 comprises 17 residues. The germline CDR1 and CDR2 sequences are LNHDA and SQIVND (reference sequence). The CDR3 loop reads CASSAIRLAGNTDTQYF.

The genes are TRBV6-2 or TRBV6-3 and TRBJ2-7; TCRdb calls TRBD1, which cannot be checked without DNA. There are 14 residues in the CDR3. Germline-derived CDR1 and CDR2 are MNHEY and SVGEGT. CDR3 in amino acids: CASSKTGPYYEQYF.

The chain combines TRBV6-5 with TRBJ2-5; TCRdb outputs TRBD2, but without DNA this stays unchecked. The CDR3 length is 15 residues. The germline V gene encodes CDR1 MNHEY and CDR2 SVGAGI. CDR3 amino acids: CASSIAGGIQETQYF.

The J gene is TRBJ2-7, the V gene TRBV5-5; the TCRdb call, TRBD1, lacks DNA for checking. Germline V gene data show CDR1 as SGHKS and CDR2 as YYEKEE (reference sequence). The CDR3 runs to 15 residues. The chain's CDR3 is CASSLPGTGSYEQYF.

This clonotype counts as large by frequency. This chain uses TRBV9 with TRBJ2-3. This CDR3 comprises 13 residues. Germline loops: CDR1 SGDLS, CDR2 YYNGEE. The CDR3: CASSVAGLDTQYF.

The chain couples TRBV11-1 to TRBJ2-7. Germline CDR1 reads SGHAT; CDR2 reads FQDESV (reference sequence). This CDR3 has 15 residues. This CDR3 reads CASSPDFGSGYEQYF.

This chain uses TRBV20-1 with TRBJ2-3; TCRdb picks TRBD2, but there is no DNA to check that call. This CDR3 is built from 18 residues. The germline V gene has CDR1 DFQATT and CDR2 SNEGSKA (reference sequence). The CDR3 protein is CSAQAPFHSGGASDTQYF.

The chain combines TRBV12-3 or TRBV12-4 with TRBJ2-1; checking the TCRdb D call of TRBD1 is not possible without DNA. This CDR3 contains 22 residues. CDR3 in amino acids: CASSFDRVTGLNLGPAYNEQFF.

The rearrangement links TRBV28 to TRBJ2-1; checking the TCRdb D call of TRBD2 is not possible without DNA. The CDR3 sequence is 13 residues long. Germline assignment: CDR1 MDHEN and CDR2 SYDVKM. CDR3 in amino acids: CAKSDMPPDEQFF.

This sequence joins TRBV7-6 and TRBJ2-2. CDR3 length: 12 amino acids. Germline CDR1 and CDR2: SGHVS and FNYEAQ. The CDR3 loop reads CASSGNTGELFF.

The chain recombines TRBV29-1 with TRBJ1-2; TCRdb's assignment of TRBD1 cannot be checked, as there is no DNA. The CDR3 has 12 amino acids. The germline CDR1 and CDR2 sequences are SQVTM and ANQGSEA. Here the CDR3 reads CSVPEGGGGYTF.

The CDR3 is CSVYASREETQYF. V is TRBV29-1 and J is TRBJ2-5; checking the TCRdb D call of TRBD1 is not possible without DNA. CDR1 is SQVTM, CDR2 ANQGSEA, per germline. This CDR3 has 13 residues.

The rearrangement links TRBV19 to TRBJ2-2; TCRdb indicates TRBD1, and absent DNA this call remains unverified. CDR1 is LNHDA, CDR2 SQIVND, per germline (reference sequence). This CDR3 is 13 amino acids long. CDR3 loop: CASSEGVTGELFF.

This chain joins TRBV6-2 or TRBV6-3 and TRBJ1-2. The germline CDR1 and CDR2 sequences are MNHEY and SVGEGT. The CDR3 length is 11 residues. The CDR3 loop is CASSEFYGYTF.

The J gene is TRBJ2-2, the V gene TRBV6-2 or TRBV6-3; TCRdb outputs TRBD1, but without DNA this stays unchecked. CDR1 and CDR2 (germline): MNHEY, SVGEGT. There are 15 residues in the CDR3. CDR3 residues: CASSGLGTGAGELFF.

The V call is TRBV10-3, the J call TRBJ2-7; TCRdb calls TRBD1, which cannot be checked without DNA. Germline V CDR1 and CDR2: ENHRY, SYGVKD. The CDR3 totals 14 residues. The CDR3 loop is CATGPIATAYEQYF.

The chain is built from TRBV7-9 and TRBJ1-2. Germline assignment: CDR1 SEHNR and CDR2 FQNEAQ (reference sequence). CDR3 length equals 12 residues. CDR3 protein: CASSFDAYGYTF.